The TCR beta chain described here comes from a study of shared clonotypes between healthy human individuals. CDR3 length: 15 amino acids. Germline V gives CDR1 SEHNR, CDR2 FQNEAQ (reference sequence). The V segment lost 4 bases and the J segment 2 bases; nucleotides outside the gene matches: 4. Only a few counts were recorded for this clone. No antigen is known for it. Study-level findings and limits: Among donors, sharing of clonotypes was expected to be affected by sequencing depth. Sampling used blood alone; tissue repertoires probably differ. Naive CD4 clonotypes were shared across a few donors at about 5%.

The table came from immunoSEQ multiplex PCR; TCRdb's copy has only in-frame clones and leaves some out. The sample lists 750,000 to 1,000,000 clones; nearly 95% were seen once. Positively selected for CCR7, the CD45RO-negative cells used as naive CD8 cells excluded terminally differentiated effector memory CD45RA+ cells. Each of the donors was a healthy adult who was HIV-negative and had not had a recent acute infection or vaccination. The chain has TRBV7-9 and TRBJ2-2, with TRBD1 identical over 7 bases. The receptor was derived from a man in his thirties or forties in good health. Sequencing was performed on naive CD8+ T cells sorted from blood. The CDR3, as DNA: TGTGCCAGCAGCTCCGACAGGGATAACACCGGGGAGCTGTTTTTT. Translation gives CASSSDRDNTGELFF.